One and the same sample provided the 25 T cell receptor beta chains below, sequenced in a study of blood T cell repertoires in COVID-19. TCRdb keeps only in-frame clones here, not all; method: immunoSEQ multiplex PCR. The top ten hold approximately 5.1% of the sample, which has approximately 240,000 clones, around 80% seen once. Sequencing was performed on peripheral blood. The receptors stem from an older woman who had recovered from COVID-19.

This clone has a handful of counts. CDR3 sequence (DNA): TGCGCCAGCAGCAGACAGGACTCCTACGAGCAGTACTTC. It encodes CASSRQDSYEQYF. The chain joins TRBV10-1 to TRBJ2-7, with D perhaps TRBD1 (6 bases). CDR1 and CDR2 (germline): WNHNN, SYGVQD (reference sequence). This CDR3 contains 13 residues. V was cut by 6 bases and J by 0 bases, with 9 bases left in between.

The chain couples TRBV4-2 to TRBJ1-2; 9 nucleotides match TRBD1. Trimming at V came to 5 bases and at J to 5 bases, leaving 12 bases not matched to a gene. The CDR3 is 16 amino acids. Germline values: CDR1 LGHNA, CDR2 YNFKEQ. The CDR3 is CASSTLQGALGYGYTF. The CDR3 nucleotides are TGTGCCAGCAGCACTCTACAGGGGGCGCTTGGGTATGGCTACACCTTC.

This CDR3 is CSGGLDSYEQYF. The CDR3 DNA reads as TGCAGCGGGGGGCTAGATTCCTACGAGCAGTACTTC. The rearrangement uses TRBV29-1 and TRBJ2-7; TRBD1 is a possible D gene (6 bases). CDR1 SQVTM and CDR2 ANQGSEA come from the germline V gene. Trimming removed 7 bases at V and 1 base at J, with 11 bases between. The CDR3 totals 12 residues.

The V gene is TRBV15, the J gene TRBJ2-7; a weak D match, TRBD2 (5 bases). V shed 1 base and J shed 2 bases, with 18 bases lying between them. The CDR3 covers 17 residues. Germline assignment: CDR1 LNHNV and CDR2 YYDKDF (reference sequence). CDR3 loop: CATSRGHGDTAPYEQYF. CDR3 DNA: TGTGCCACCAGCAGAGGGCACGGGGATACCGCGCCCTACGAGCAGTACTTC.

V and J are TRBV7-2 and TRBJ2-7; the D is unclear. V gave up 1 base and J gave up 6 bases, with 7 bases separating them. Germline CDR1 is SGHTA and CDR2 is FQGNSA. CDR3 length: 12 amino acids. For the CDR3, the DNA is TGTGCCAGCAGCTTAGTACAGTCCGAGCAGTACTTC. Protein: CASSLVQSEQYF.

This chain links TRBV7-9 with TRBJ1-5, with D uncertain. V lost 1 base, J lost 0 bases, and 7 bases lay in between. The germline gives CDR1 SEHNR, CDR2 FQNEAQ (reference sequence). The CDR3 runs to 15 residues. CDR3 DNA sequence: TGTGCCAGCAGCTTAGTCGGGGATAGCAATCAGCCCCAGCATTTT. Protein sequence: CASSLVGDSNQPQHF.

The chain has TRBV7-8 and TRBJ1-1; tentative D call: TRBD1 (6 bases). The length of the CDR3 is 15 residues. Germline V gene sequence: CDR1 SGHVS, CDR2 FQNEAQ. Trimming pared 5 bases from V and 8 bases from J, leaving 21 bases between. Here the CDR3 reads CASSLQTTGLPEAFF. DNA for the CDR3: TGTGCCAGCAGCCTACAGACTACAGGGTTACCGGAAGCTTTCTTT.

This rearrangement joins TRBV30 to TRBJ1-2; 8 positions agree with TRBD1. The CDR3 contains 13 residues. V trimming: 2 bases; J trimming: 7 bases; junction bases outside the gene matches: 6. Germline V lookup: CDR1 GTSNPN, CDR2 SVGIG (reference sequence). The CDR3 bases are TGTGCCTGGAGTAGGCAGGGGGCCGGTGGCTACACCTTC. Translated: CAWSRQGAGGYTF.

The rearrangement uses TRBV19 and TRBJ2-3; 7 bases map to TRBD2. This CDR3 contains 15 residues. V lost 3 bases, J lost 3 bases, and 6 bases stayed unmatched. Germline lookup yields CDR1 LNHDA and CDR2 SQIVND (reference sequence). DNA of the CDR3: TGTGCCAGTAGTATTCGTCGGGGGGATACAGATACGCAGTATTTT. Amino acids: CASSIRRGDTDTQYF.

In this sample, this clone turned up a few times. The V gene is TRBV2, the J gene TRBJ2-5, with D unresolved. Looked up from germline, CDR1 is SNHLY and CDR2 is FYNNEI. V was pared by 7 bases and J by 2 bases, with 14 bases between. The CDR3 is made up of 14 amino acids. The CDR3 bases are TGTGCCAGCAAGTACCCGGGTCGTCAAGAGACCCAGTACTTC. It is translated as CASKYPGRQETQYF.

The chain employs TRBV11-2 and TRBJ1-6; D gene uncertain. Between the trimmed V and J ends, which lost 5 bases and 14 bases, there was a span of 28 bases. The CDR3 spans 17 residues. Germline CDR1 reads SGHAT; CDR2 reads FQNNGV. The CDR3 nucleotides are TGTGCCAGCAGCCACGAAGAAGTGGCGAAGGGAGGTATGGCCCTCCACTTT. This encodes CASSHEEVAKGGMALHF.

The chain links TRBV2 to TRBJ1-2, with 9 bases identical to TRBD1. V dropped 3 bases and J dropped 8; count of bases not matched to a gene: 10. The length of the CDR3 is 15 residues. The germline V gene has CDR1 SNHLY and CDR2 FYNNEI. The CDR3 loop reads CASSDLTGTGTGYTF. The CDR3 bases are TGTGCCAGCAGTGACCTGACCGGGACAGGGACCGGCTACACCTTC.

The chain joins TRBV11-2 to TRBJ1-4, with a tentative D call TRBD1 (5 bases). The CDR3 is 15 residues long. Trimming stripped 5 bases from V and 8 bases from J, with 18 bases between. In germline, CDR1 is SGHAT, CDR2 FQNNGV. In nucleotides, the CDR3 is TGTGCCAGCAGCCAGATCGGGGGGGTGTTGGAAAAACTGTTTTTT. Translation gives CASSQIGGVLEKLFF.

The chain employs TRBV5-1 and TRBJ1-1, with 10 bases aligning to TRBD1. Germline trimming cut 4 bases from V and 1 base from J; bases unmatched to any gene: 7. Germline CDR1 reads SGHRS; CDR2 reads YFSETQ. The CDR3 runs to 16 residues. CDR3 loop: CASSLRQGAPNTEAFF. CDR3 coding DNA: TGCGCCAGCAGCCTTCGACAGGGGGCGCCGAACACTGAAGCTTTCTTT.

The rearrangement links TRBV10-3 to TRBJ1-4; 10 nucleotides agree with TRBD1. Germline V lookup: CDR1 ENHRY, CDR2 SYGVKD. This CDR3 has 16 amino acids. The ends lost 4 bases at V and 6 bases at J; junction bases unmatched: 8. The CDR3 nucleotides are TGTGCCATCAGTGCGGGGGGACAGGGGAGCGATGAAAAACTGTTTTTT. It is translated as CAISAGGQGSDEKLFF.

The CDR3 region is CASSYSGGANTGELFF. As DNA, the CDR3 is TGTGCCAGCAGCTATAGCGGGGGCGCGAACACCGGGGAGCTGTTTTTT. V is TRBV11-2 and J is TRBJ2-2, with 9 bases fitting TRBD2. With V trimmed by 4 bases and J by 0 bases, 3 bases remained unmatched. This CDR3 is 16 amino acids long. CDR1 is SGHAT and CDR2 is FQNNGV in the germline V gene.

CDR3 region: CASSLGGQNIQYF. In nucleotides, the CDR3 is TGCGCCAGCAGCTTGGGGGGGCAAAACATTCAGTACTTC. This chain uses TRBV5-1 with TRBJ2-4; possible D gene TRBD1, 6 bases. Germline V gene lookup returns CDR1 SGHRS and CDR2 YFSETQ. The CDR3 runs 13 residues. The V end lost 0 bases, the J end lost 5 bases, and 6 bases lay between the germline ends.

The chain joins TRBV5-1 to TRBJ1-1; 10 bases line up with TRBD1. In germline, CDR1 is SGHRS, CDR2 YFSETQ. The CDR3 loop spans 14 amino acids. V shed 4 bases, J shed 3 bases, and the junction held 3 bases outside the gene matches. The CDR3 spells CASSTGTGDTEAFF. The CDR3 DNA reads TGCGCCAGCAGCACCGGGACAGGGGACACTGAAGCTTTCTTT. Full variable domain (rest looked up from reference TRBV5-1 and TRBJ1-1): KAGVTQTPRYLIKTRGQQVTLSCSPISGHRSVSWYQQTPGQGLQFLFEYFSETQRNKGNFPGRFSGRQFSNSRSEMNVSTLELGDSALYLCASSTGTGDTEAFFGQGTRLTVV.

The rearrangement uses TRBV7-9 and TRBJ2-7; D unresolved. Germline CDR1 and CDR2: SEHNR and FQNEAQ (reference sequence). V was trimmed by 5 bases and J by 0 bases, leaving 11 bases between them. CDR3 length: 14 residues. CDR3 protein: CASSPRLSSYEQYF. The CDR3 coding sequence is TGTGCCAGCAGCCCCCGTCTGAGCTCCTACGAGCAGTACTTC.

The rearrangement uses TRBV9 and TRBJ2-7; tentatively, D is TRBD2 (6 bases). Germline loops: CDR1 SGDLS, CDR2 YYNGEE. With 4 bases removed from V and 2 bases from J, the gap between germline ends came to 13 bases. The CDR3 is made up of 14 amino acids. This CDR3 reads CASSRAGLTYEQYF. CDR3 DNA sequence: TGTGCCAGCAGCAGGGCGGGGCTGACCTACGAGCAGTACTTC.

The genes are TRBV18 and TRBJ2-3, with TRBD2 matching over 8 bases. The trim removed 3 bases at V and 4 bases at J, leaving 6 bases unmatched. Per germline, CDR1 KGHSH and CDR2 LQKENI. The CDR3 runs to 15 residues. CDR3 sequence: CASSPSGDGADTQYF. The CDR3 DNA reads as TGTGCCAGCTCACCTAGCGGGGACGGGGCAGATACGCAGTATTTT.

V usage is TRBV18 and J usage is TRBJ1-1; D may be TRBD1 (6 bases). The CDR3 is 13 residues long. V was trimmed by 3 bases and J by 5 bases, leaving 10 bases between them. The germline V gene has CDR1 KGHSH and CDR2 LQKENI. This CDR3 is CASSPNRETEAFF. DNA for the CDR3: TGTGCCAGCTCACCGAACAGGGAAACTGAAGCTTTCTTT.

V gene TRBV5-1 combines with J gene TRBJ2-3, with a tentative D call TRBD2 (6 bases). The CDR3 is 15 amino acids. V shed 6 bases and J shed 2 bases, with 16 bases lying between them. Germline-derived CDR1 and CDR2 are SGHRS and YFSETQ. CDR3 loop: CASTHLGLLTDTQYF. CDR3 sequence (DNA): TGCGCCAGCACACACCTGGGACTCCTCACAGATACGCAGTATTTT.

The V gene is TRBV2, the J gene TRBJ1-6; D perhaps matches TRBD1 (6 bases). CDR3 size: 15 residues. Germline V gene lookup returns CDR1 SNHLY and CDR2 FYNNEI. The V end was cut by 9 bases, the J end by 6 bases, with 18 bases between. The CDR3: CARTKAGAFNSPLHF. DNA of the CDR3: TGTGCCAGGACAAAGGCGGGGGCTTTTAATTCACCCCTCCACTTT.

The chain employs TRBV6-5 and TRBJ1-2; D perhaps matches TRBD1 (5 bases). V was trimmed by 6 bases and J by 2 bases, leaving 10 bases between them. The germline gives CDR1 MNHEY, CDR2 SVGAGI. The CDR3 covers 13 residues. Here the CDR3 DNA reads TGTGCCAGCAGCTCTCGGACAAACTATGGCTACACCTTC. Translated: CASSSRTNYGYTF.